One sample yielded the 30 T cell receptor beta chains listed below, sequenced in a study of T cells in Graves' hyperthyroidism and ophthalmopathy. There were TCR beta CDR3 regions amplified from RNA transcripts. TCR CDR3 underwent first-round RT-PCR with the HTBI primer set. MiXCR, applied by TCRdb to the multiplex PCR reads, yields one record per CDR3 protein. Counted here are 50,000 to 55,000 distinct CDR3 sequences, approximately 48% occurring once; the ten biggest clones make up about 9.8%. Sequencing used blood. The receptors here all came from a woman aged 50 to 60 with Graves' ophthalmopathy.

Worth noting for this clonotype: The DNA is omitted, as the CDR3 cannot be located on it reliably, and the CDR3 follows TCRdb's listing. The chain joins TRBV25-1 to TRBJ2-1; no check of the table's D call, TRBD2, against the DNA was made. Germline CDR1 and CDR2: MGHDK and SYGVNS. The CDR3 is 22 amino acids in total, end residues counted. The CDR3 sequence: CASSFYICSARPTGLAGSEQFF.

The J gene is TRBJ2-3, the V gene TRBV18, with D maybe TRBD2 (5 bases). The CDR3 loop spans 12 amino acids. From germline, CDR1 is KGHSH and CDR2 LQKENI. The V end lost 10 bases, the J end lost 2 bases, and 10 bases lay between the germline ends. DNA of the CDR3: TGTGCCACCAGACGGGACACAGATACGCAGTATTTT. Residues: CATRRDTDTQYF.

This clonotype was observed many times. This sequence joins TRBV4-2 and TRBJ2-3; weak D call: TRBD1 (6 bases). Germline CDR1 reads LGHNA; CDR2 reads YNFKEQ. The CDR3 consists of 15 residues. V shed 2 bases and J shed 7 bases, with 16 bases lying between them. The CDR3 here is CASSQSNRDTNTQYF. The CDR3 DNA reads TGTGCCAGCAGCCAATCGAACCGGGACACCAATACGCAGTATTTT.

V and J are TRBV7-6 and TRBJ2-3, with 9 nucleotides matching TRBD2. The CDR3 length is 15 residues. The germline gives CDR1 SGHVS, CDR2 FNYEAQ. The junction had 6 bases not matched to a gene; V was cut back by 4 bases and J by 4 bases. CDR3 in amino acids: CASSSLAGVPDTQYF. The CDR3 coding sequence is TGTGCCAGCAGCTCATTAGCGGGAGTCCCAGATACGCAGTATTTT.

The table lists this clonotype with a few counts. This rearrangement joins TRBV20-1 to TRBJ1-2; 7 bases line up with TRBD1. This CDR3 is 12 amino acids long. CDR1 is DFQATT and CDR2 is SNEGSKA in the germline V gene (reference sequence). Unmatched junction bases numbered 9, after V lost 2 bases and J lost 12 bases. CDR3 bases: TGCAGTGCTAGACCAGGGGGTGACGGAAACACCTTC. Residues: CSARPGGDGNTF.

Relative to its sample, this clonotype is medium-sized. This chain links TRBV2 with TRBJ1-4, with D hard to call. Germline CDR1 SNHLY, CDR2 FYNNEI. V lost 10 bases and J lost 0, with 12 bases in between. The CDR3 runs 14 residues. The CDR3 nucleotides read TGTGCCACCAGAATCCAAACAACTAATGAAAAACTGTTTTTT. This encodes CATRIQTTNEKLFF.

The CDR3 spells CASRQGSSYEQYF. CDR3 nucleotides: TGTGCCAGCAGGCAGGGGAGCTCCTACGAGCAGTACTTC. V is TRBV2 and J is TRBJ2-7, with D possibly being TRBD1 (6 bases). This CDR3 contains 13 residues. The germline V and J ends were trimmed by 6 bases and 0 bases, with 9 bases remaining between them. Germline values: CDR1 SNHLY, CDR2 FYNNEI.

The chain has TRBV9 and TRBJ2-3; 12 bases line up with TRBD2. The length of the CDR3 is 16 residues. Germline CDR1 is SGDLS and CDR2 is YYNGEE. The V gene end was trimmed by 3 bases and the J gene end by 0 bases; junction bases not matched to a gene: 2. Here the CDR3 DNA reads TGTGCCAGCAGCGCGGGGACTAGCGGGAGCACAGATACGCAGTATTTT. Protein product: CASSAGTSGSTDTQYF.

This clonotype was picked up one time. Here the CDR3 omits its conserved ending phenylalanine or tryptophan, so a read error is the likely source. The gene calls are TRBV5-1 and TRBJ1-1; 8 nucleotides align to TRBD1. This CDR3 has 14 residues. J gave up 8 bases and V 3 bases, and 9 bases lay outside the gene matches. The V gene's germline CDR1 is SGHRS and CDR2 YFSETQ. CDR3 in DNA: TGCGCCAGCAGCTCACGACAGGGGTTCCCGGAAGCTTTCATT. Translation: CASSSRQGFPEAFI.

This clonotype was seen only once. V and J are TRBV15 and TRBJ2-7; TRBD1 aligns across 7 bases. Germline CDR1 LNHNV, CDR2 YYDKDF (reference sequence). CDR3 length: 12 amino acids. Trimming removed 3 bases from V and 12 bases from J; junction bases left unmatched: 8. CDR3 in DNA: TGTGCCACCAGCAGCCCCGGGACAGTAAGGTACTTC. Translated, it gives CATSSPGTVRYF.

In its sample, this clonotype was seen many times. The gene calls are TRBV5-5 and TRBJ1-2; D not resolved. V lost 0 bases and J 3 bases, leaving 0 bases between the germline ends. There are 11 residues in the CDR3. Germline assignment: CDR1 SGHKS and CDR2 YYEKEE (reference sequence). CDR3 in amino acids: CASSLDYGYTF. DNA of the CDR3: TGTGCCAGCAGCTTGGACTATGGCTACACCTTC.

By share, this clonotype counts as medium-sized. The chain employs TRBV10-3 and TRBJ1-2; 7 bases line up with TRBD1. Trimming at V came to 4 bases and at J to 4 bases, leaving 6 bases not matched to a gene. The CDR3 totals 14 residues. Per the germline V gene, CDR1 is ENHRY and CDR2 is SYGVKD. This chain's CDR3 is CAISAGTESYGYTF. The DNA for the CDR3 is TGTGCCATCAGTGCTGGGACAGAGTCCTATGGCTACACCTTC.

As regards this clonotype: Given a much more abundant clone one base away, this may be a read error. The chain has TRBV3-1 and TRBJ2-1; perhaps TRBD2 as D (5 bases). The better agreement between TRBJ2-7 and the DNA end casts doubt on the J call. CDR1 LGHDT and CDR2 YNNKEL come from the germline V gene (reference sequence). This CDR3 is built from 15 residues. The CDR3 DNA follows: TGTGCCAGCAGCAGCCGGACTGCTTCCTACAATGAGCAGTACTTC. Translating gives CASSSRTASYNEQYF.

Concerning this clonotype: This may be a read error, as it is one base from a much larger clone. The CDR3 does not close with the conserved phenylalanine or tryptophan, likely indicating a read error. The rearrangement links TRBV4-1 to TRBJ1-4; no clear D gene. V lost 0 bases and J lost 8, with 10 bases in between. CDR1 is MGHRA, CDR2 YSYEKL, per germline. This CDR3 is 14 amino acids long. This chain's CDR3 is CASSQDEGREKLFS. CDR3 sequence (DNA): TGCGCCAGCAGCCAAGATGAGGGAAGGGAAAAACTGTTTTCT.

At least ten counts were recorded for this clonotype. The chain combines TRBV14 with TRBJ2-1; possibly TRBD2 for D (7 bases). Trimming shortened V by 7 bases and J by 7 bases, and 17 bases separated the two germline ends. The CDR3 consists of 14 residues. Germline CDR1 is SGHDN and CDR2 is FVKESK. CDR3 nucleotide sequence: TGTGCCAGCACCTCAACGGGGGGCGGGAATGAGCAGTTCTTC. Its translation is CASTSTGGGNEQFF.

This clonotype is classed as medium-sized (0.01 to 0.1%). This chain's CDR3 is CSVGTGGTYNEQFF. The CDR3 DNA sequence: TGCAGCGTTGGGACAGGGGGCACCTACAATGAGCAGTTCTTC. V usage is TRBV29-1 and J usage is TRBJ2-1, with TRBD1 identical over 11 bases. The CDR3 contains 14 residues. The V gene's germline CDR1 is SQVTM and CDR2 ANQGSEA. V gave up 4 bases and J gave up 2 bases; unmatched junction bases: 1.

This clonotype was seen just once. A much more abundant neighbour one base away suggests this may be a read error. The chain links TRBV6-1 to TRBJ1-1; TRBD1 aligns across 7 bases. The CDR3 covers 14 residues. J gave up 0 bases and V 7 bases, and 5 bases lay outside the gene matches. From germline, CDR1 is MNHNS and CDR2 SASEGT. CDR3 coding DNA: TGTGCCAGCAACAGGGGAAGTATGAACACTGAAGCTTTCTTT. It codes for CASNRGSMNTEAFF.

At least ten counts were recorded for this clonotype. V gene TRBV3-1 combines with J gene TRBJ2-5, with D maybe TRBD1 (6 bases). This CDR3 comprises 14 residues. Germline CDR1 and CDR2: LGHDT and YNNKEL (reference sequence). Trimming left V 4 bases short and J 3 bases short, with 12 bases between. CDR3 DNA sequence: TGTGCCAGCAGCCCCCCCGGACAGAAAGAGACCCAGTACTTC. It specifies CASSPPGQKETQYF.

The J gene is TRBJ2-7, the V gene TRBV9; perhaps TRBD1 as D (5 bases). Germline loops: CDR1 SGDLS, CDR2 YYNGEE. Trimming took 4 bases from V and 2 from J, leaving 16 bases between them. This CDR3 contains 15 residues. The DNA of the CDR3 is TGTGCCAGCAGCTATACTGACAGTCTAGCCTACGAGCAGTACTTC. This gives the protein CASSYTDSLAYEQYF.

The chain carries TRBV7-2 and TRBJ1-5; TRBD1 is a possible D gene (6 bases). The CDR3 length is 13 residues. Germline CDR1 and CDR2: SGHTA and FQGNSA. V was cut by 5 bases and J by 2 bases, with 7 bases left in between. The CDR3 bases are TGTGCCAGCAGCAGGACAGGCAATCAGCCCCAGCATTTT. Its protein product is CASSRTGNQPQHF.

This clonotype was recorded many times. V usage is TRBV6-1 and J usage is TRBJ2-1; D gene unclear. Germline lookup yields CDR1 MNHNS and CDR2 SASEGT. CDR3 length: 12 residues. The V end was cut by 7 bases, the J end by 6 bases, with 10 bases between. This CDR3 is CASITSVNEQFF. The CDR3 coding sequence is TGTGCCAGCATAACGAGCGTCAATGAGCAGTTCTTC.

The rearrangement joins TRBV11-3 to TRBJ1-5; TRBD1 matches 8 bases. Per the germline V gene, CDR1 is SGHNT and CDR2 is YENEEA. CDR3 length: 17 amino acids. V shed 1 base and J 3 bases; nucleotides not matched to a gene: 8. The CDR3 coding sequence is TGTGCCAGCAGCTTAGCCAGGGGGCGTCTAACCAATCAGCCCCAGCATTTT. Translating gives CASSLARGRLTNQPQHF.

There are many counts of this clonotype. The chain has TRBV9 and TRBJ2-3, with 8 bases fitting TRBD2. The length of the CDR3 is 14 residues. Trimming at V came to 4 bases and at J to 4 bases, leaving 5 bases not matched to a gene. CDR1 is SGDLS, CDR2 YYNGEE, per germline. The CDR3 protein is CASSPRRGADTQYF. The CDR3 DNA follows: TGTGCCAGCAGCCCCCGGCGGGGGGCAGATACGCAGTATTTT.

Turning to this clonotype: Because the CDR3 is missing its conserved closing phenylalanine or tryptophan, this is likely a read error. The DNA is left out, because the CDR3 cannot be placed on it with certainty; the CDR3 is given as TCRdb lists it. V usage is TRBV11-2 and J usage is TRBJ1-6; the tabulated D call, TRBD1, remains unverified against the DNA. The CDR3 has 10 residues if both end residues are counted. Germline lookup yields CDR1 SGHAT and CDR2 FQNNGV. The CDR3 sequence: CASSQGQSNY.

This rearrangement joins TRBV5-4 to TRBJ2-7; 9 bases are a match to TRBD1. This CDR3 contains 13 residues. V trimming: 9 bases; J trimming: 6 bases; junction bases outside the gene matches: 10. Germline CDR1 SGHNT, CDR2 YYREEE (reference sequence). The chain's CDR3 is CAISPGQGTEQYF. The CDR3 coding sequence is TGTGCCATCAGTCCCGGACAGGGGACCGAGCAGTACTTC.

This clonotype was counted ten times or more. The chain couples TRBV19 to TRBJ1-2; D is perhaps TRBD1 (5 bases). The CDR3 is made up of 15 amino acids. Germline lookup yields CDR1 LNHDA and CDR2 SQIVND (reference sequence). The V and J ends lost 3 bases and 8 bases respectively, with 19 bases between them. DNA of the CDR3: TGTGCCAGTAGTATGGCAGTCTACAGGAAAGAAGGCTACACCTTC. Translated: CASSMAVYRKEGYTF.

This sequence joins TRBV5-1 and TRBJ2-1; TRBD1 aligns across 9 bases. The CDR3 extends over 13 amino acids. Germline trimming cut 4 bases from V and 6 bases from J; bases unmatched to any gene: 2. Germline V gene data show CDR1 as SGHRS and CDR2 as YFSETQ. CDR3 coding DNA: TGCGCCAGCAGCGTGACAGGGGGCAATGAGCAGTTCTTC. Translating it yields CASSVTGGNEQFF.

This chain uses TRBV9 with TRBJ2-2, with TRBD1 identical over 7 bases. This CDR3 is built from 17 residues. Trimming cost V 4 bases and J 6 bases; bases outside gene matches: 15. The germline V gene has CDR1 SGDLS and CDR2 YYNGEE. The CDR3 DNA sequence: TGTGCCAGCAGCTTGGCGAGACAGGGCGCGAAAGCCGGGGAGCTGTTTTTT. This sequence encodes CASSLARQGAKAGELFF.

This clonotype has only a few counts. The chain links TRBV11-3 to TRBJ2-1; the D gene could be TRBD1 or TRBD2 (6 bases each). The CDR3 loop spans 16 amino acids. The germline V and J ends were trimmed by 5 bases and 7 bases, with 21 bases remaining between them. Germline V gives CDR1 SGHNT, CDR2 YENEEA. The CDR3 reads CASSLRPGEGTNEQFF. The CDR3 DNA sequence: TGTGCCAGCAGCCTCAGGCCGGGGGAAGGGACAAATGAGCAGTTCTTC.

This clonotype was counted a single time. CDR3 protein: CSAVPDRGGYEQYF. The CDR3 DNA sequence: TGCAGTGCCGTCCCCGACAGGGGAGGATATGAGCAGTATTTT. The chain carries TRBV20-1 and TRBJ2-3; 8 bases are shared with TRBD1. The V gene's germline CDR1 is DFQATT and CDR2 SNEGSKA (reference sequence). The J segment lost 11 bases and the V segment lost 6 bases, leaving 16 bases of the junction unmatched. The CDR3 loop spans 14 amino acids.